A single sample gave rise to the 10 T cell receptor beta chains below, sequenced in a study of regulatory T cells in long-lasting Graves disease. Time point here: persistent/refractory GD, antithyroid drugs over 5 years with positive TRAb. PBMC RNA was the source of the TCR library. Arm-PCR of CDR3 regions and iRepertoire HTBI primers were used to build TCR beta libraries. TCRdb re-called the multiplex PCR reads through MiXCR, storing one row per CDR3 protein. The sample lists some 340,000 distinct CDR3 sequences, approximately 23% occurring once. The source material was peripheral blood mononuclear cells (PBMCs), sampled when the disease was refractory, from a patient treated with antithyroid drugs. The receptors here all came from a woman aged 40 to 55 with Graves disease.

This clonotype was counted a few times. This rearrangement joins TRBV5-6 to TRBJ2-2; tentatively, D is TRBD2 (5 bases). The CDR3 spans 17 residues. The germline V and J ends were trimmed by 4 bases and 4 bases, with 20 bases remaining between them. The germline gives CDR1 SGHDT, CDR2 YYEEEE. The CDR3 loop is CASSPLGGSRSTGELFF. The CDR3 DNA reads as TGTGCCAGCAGCCCACTTGGAGGCTCTCGAAGCACCGGGGAGCTGTTTTTT.

This clonotype was seen at least ten times. The chain carries TRBV28 and TRBJ2-7; D possibly matches TRBD1 or TRBD2 (6 bases each). The CDR3 contains 16 residues. The V end was cut by 3 bases, the J end by 0 bases, with 15 bases between. Germline loops: CDR1 MDHEN, CDR2 SYDVKM. CDR3 nucleotide sequence: TGTGCCAGCAGTTTTCCCTGGGGGGACAACTCCTACGAGCAGTACTTC. Translation gives CASSFPWGDNSYEQYF.

The chain combines TRBV11-2 with TRBJ2-5; D call uncertain. This CDR3 has 14 amino acids. Deletions cut 5 bases from V and 6 bases from J, with 16 bases between. CDR1 and CDR2 from the germline V gene are SGHAT and FQNNGV. The CDR3 sequence is CASSPLKGLKTQYF. The CDR3 DNA is TGTGCCAGCAGCCCCTTGAAGGGTCTTAAGACCCAGTACTTC. Full variable domain (rest looked up from reference TRBV11-2 and TRBJ2-5): EAGVAQSPRYKIIEKRQSVAFWCNPISGHATLYWYQQILGQGPKLLIQFQNNGVVDDSQLPKDRFSAERLKGVDSTLKIQPAKLEDSAVYLCASSPLKGLKTQYFGPGTRLLVL.

In this sample, this clonotype turned up many times. The chain combines TRBV6-5 with TRBJ2-7, with 8 bases identical to TRBD2. The CDR3 has 15 amino acids. CDR1 and CDR2 from the germline V gene are MNHEY and SVGAGI. V was pared by 0 bases and J by 3 bases, with 4 bases of the junction left unmatched. CDR3 sequence reads: CASSYSGLADYEQYF. DNA for the CDR3: TGTGCCAGCAGTTACTCAGGACTAGCAGACTACGAGCAGTACTTC.

In its sample, this clonotype was seen a few times. The rearrangement uses TRBV2 and TRBJ2-2; tentatively, D is TRBD2 (5 bases). Germline V gene sequence: CDR1 SNHLY, CDR2 FYNNEI. Trimming took off 6 bases at V and 1 base at J, with 12 bases between the two ends. This CDR3 has 15 amino acids. CDR3 sequence reads: CASSLGSVNTGELFF. The CDR3 bases are TGTGCCAGCAGCTTAGGGAGTGTGAACACCGGGGAGCTGTTTTTT. The full variable domain, with the rest looked up from reference TRBV2 and TRBJ2-2, is EPEVTQTPSHQVTQMGQEVILRCVPISNHLYFYWYRQILGQKVEFLVSFYNNEISEKSEIFDDQFSVERPDGSNFTLKIRSTKLEDSAMYFCASSLGSVNTGELFFGEGSRLTVL.

This clonotype was detected only once. This chain joins TRBV27 and TRBJ2-1, with D unresolved. V lost 2 bases and J 10 bases, leaving 9 bases between the germline ends. From germline, CDR1 is MNHEY and CDR2 SMNVEV (reference sequence). The CDR3 is 12 residues long. The CDR3 spells CASSLGMGEQFF. Here the CDR3 DNA reads TGTGCCAGCAGTTTAGGGATGGGCGAGCAGTTCTTC.

This chain joins TRBV20-1 and TRBJ2-1, with TRBD2 identical over 12 bases. Germline-derived CDR1 and CDR2 are DFQATT and SNEGSKA (reference sequence). This CDR3 has 16 residues. DNA for the CDR3: TGCGGAACGGGACTAGCGGGTGTTAGCTCCTACAATGAGCAGTTCTTC. Protein sequence: CGTGLAGVSSYNEQFF.

The CDR3 spells CASSSYPDTTGELFF. CDR3 DNA sequence: TGTGCCAGCAGCTCGTATCCGGATACCACCGGGGAGCTGTTTTTT. The chain recombines TRBV2 with TRBJ2-2, with D unresolved. This CDR3 comprises 15 residues. Trimming stripped 6 bases from V and 4 bases from J, with 15 bases between. The germline V gene has CDR1 SNHLY and CDR2 FYNNEI.

The chain carries TRBV19 and TRBJ2-4, with 10 positions matching TRBD1. The J segment lost 3 bases and the V segment lost 4 bases, leaving 3 bases of the junction unmatched. Germline CDR1 LNHDA, CDR2 SQIVND (reference sequence). The CDR3 runs 15 residues. The CDR3 DNA sequence: TGTGCCAGTAGTAGGGACAGGGGAGGCAAAAACATTCAGTACTTC. Translated, it gives CASSRDRGGKNIQYF.

This clonotype was counted between two and nine times. The genes are TRBV18 and TRBJ1-5; no clear D. Germline CDR1 and CDR2: KGHSH and LQKENI. The V and J ends lost 2 bases and 4 bases respectively, with 9 bases between them. CDR3 length: 14 amino acids. The CDR3 sequence: CASSPDGRNQPQHF. The CDR3 coding sequence is TGTGCCAGCTCACCAGACGGACGTAATCAGCCCCAGCATTTT.